Shown below are 16 T cell receptor beta chains from a single sample sequenced in a study of cytomegalovirus exposure and HLA in healthy donors. This PCR relied on a set of 60 Vbeta primers and 13 Jbeta primers. Here immunoSEQ multiplex PCR was the method, and the copy in TCRdb shows in-frame clones only, minus some. The sample contains 100,000 or so clones, around 63% of which appear only once. Sequencing was done on a sample of PBMCs. These receptor sequences come from a human donor in good health.

The chain couples TRBV6-6 to TRBJ2-3, with 7 bases aligning to TRBD2. Losses at the gene ends were 1 base for V and 6 bases for J; bases not matched to a gene: 1. The CDR3 totals 13 residues. The germline V gene encodes CDR1 MNHNY and CDR2 SVGAGI (reference sequence). The CDR3 sequence is CASSYWEGDTQYF. The CDR3 DNA follows: TGTGCCAGCAGTTACTGGGAGGGGGATACGCAGTATTTT.

This clone has just a few counts. V and J are TRBV19 and TRBJ1-1; possibly TRBD1 for D (5 bases). The CDR3 spans 15 residues. Germline V CDR1 and CDR2: LNHDA, SQIVND (reference sequence). V was cut by 5 bases and J by 1 base, with 14 bases left in between. Here the CDR3 DNA reads TGTGCCAGTAGTCTTGCGGGACTCCAGAACACTGAAGCTTTCTTT. Residues: CASSLAGLQNTEAFF.

The table lists this clone with a count of one. V usage is TRBV28 and J usage is TRBJ2-1; D may be TRBD2 (5 bases). V dropped 5 bases and J dropped 8 bases, with 13 bases sitting between them. This CDR3 spans 13 amino acids. Germline CDR1 MDHEN, CDR2 SYDVKM. The CDR3: CASSPPGGDEQFF. The CDR3 DNA follows: TGTGCCAGCAGTCCCCCAGGAGGCGATGAGCAGTTCTTC.

The rearrangement links TRBV27 to TRBJ2-6, with D maybe TRBD1 (5 bases). CDR1 MNHEY and CDR2 SMNVEV come from the germline V gene (reference sequence). V lost 0 bases and J lost 2, with 8 bases in between. This CDR3 is built from 16 residues. CDR3 amino acids: CASSLSGVPGANVLTF. The CDR3 nucleotides read TGTGCCAGCAGTTTATCAGGGGTTCCTGGGGCCAACGTCCTGACTTTC.

The chain combines TRBV29-1 with TRBJ2-7; 10 bases fit TRBD1. There are 16 residues in the CDR3. CDR1 is SQVTM and CDR2 is ANQGSEA in the germline V gene. Trimming took 0 bases from V and 2 from J; bases not matched to a gene: 7. CDR3 sequence (DNA): TGCAGCGTTGAAGACGTGTCCGGGACAGGGGCCTACGAGCAGTACTTC. This encodes CSVEDVSGTGAYEQYF.

The rearrangement links TRBV25-1 to TRBJ2-2; a weak D match, TRBD2 (6 bases). Trimming left V 0 bases short and J 0 bases short, with 11 bases between. The CDR3 is made up of 17 amino acids. Germline-derived CDR1 and CDR2 are MGHDK and SYGVNS. CDR3 DNA: TGTGCCAGCAGTGAATATATGACTAGTTCGAACACCGGGGAGCTGTTTTTT. The encoded protein is CASSEYMTSSNTGELFF.

The chain joins TRBV9 to TRBJ2-7; 8 bases agree with TRBD1. Germline CDR1 is SGDLS and CDR2 is YYNGEE. CDR3 length: 14 amino acids. The J segment lost 3 bases and the V segment lost 0 bases, leaving 2 bases of the junction unmatched. The CDR3 bases are TGTGCCAGCAGCGTAGGGACAGGGAACTACGAGCAGTACTTC. It encodes CASSVGTGNYEQYF.

The chain joins TRBV5-1 to TRBJ2-7; TRBD2 matches 10 bases. V was clipped by 0 bases and J by 4 bases; unmatched bases: 4. CDR3 size: 15 residues. Looked up from germline, CDR1 is SGHRS and CDR2 is YFSETQ. DNA of the CDR3: TGCGCCAGCAGCTTGGGTAAACTAGCGGGGTACGAGCAGTACTTC. Translating gives CASSLGKLAGYEQYF.

This clone was detected only a few times. The chain recombines TRBV13 with TRBJ1-1; D may be TRBD1 (5 bases). V gave up 5 bases and J gave up 6 bases, with 10 bases separating them. Germline V lookup: CDR1 PRHDT, CDR2 FYEKMQ (reference sequence). The length of the CDR3 is 12 residues. The CDR3 nucleotides read TGTGCCAGCAGCCCTCCGGGGGCTGAAGCTTTCTTT. It yields the protein CASSPPGAEAFF. The full variable domain, rest sourced from reference TRBV13 and TRBJ1-1, is AAGVIQSPRHLIKEKRETATLKCYPIPRHDTVYWYQQGPGQDPQFLISFYEKMQSDKGSIPDRFSAQQFSDYHSELNMSSLELGDSALYFCASSPPGAEAFFGQGTRLTVV.

This chain uses TRBV6-1 with TRBJ2-7, with D possibly TRBD2 on 7 matching bases. CDR1 is MNHNS and CDR2 is SASEGT in the germline V gene. V lost 11 bases and J 4 bases, leaving 15 bases between the germline ends. The CDR3 contains 12 residues. CDR3 region: CAAGAQEYEQYF. DNA of the CDR3: TGTGCCGCGGGGGCACAGGAATACGAGCAGTACTTC.

This clone was seen more than once but under ten times. This sequence joins TRBV5-4 and TRBJ2-2; 8 nucleotides agree with TRBD2. The CDR3 is made up of 16 amino acids. V was pared by 9 bases and J by 3 bases, with 13 bases of the junction left unmatched. Per the germline V gene, CDR1 is SGHNT and CDR2 is YYREEE (reference sequence). CDR3 sequence: CAISGPGGPDTGELFF. The DNA for the CDR3 is TGTGCCATATCGGGTCCGGGAGGGCCGGACACCGGGGAGCTGTTTTTT.

This rearrangement joins TRBV4-1 to TRBJ2-1; perhaps TRBD1 as D (5 bases). Trimming took off 0 bases at V and 2 bases at J, with 14 bases between the two ends. CDR3 length equals 17 residues. Germline V lookup: CDR1 MGHRA, CDR2 YSYEKL. CDR3 sequence reads: CASSQDPGQVPYNEQFF. DNA for the CDR3: TGCGCCAGCAGCCAAGATCCCGGACAAGTCCCCTACAATGAGCAGTTCTTC.

The chain has TRBV19 and TRBJ2-1; 9 nucleotides agree with TRBD1. The CDR3 sequence is 13 residues long. Unmatched junction bases numbered 6, after V lost 6 bases and J lost 9 bases. The germline V gene has CDR1 LNHDA and CDR2 SQIVND (reference sequence). CDR3 protein: CASSRQGVGEQFF. Written as DNA, the CDR3 is TGTGCCAGTAGCCGACAGGGGGTAGGTGAGCAGTTCTTC. Full variable domain (missing parts from reference TRBV19 and TRBJ2-1): DGGITQSPKYLFRKEGQNVTLSCEQNLNHDAMYWYRQDPGQGLRLIYYSQIVNDFQKGDIAEGYSVSREKKESFPLTVTSAQKNPTAFYLCASSRQGVGEQFFGPGTRLTVL.

The rearrangement uses TRBV14 and TRBJ2-3; 7 bases fit TRBD2. With V trimmed by 4 bases and J by 0 bases, 1 base remained unmatched. CDR1 is SGHDN and CDR2 is FVKESK in the germline V gene. The CDR3 spans 14 residues. CDR3 coding DNA: TGTGCCAGCAGCCCTAGCGGAAGCACAGATACGCAGTATTTT. Translation gives CASSPSGSTDTQYF.

CDR3 amino acids: CASSADRTSGKLGEQFF. For the CDR3, the DNA is TGTGCCAGCAGCGCCGACCGAACTAGCGGGAAGTTGGGTGAGCAGTTCTTC. V gene TRBV9 combines with J gene TRBJ2-1, with 10 bases matching TRBD2. The CDR3 consists of 17 residues. After removal of 3 bases from V and 9 bases from J, the junction contained 15 bases not matched to a gene. The germline CDR1 and CDR2 sequences are SGDLS and YYNGEE.

The genes are TRBV5-5 and TRBJ1-5; the D gene is possibly TRBD1 (5 bases). This CDR3 has 15 amino acids. Trimming left V 4 bases short and J 9 bases short, with 20 bases between. Germline CDR1 is SGHKS and CDR2 is YYEKEE (reference sequence). The DNA of the CDR3 is TGTGCCAGCAGCCCGGCGGGCGGGGCGATCAGGCCCCAGCATTTT. Protein: CASSPAGGAIRPQHF.